One and the same sample provided the 18 T cell receptor beta chains below, sequenced in a study of blood T cell repertoires in COVID-19. Repertoires were generated with immunoSEQ multiplex PCR, while TCRdb's copy carries only in-frame clones and drops some. The sample carries fewer than 250,000 clones, 83% recorded once. The material sequenced was peripheral blood. The receptors derive from a human donor in a cohort sampled during active COVID-19.

The chain carries TRBV23-1 and TRBJ2-6; 9 nucleotides match TRBD2. TRBV23-1 is labeled an ORF, and its function is uncertain. This CDR3 region has 20 residues. Trimming removed 0 bases from V and 3 bases from J; junction bases left unmatched: 12. The CDR3 is CASSQSSPREGLRGANVLTF. The CDR3 DNA reads TGCGCCAGCAGTCAATCTTCCCCGCGGGAGGGCCTACGTGGGGCCAACGTCCTGACTTTC.

This chain's CDR3 is CASRQPPGGADTQYF. CDR3 bases: TGTGCCAGCAGACAACCCCCGGGTGGCGCAGATACGCAGTATTTT. V is TRBV6-6 and J is TRBJ2-3; D not resolved. Deletions cut 6 bases from V and 4 bases from J, with 17 bases between. CDR3 size: 15 residues. Germline V gene sequence: CDR1 MNHNY, CDR2 SVGAGI (reference sequence).

This rearrangement joins TRBV21-1 to TRBJ2-5; the table names TRBD2, a call not compared with the DNA. TRBV21-1 has pseudogene status. This CDR3 is built from 18 residues. The CDR3 loop is CASSAQKGGGGRPETQYF. The CDR3 nucleotides are TGTGCCAGCAGCGCCCAAAAGGGGGGCGGGGGGCGCCCAGAGACCCAGTACTTC.

The rearrangement links TRBV10-3 to TRBJ2-2; D possibly corresponds to TRBD1 (5 bases). Trimming cost V 10 bases and J 3 bases, with 15 bases left between them. This CDR3 has 14 residues. Per germline, CDR1 ENHRY and CDR2 SYGVKD. CDR3 amino acids: CATRSQGYTGELFF. The CDR3 bases are TGTGCCACCCGCAGTCAGGGATACACCGGGGAGCTGTTTTTT.

The gene calls are TRBV6-5 and TRBJ1-3, with D unresolved. The germline CDR1 and CDR2 sequences are MNHEY and SVGAGI. The V end lost 0 bases, the J end lost 0 bases, and 9 bases lay between the germline ends. The CDR3 is 16 residues long. For the CDR3, the DNA is TGTGCCAGCAGTTACTCGTACAGTATCTCTGGAAACACCATATATTTT. Translated: CASSYSYSISGNTIYF.

V and J are TRBV9 and TRBJ1-1; D unclear. From germline, CDR1 is SGDLS and CDR2 YYNGEE. CDR3 size: 12 residues. Trimming left V 4 bases short and J 1 base short, with 5 bases between. As DNA, the CDR3 is TGTGCCAGCAGCTCAGGGAACACTGAAGCTTTCTTT. Its protein is CASSSGNTEAFF.

The genes are TRBV5-1 and TRBJ1-4; D is unresolved. CDR3 length: 14 amino acids. CDR1 and CDR2 (germline): SGHRS, YFSETQ. The V and J ends lost 0 bases and 3 bases respectively, with 6 bases between them. CDR3 loop: CASSLEQPNEKLFF. CDR3 in DNA: TGCGCCAGCAGCTTGGAACAGCCTAATGAAAAACTGTTTTTT.

The rearrangement uses TRBV2 and TRBJ2-5; 9 bases align to TRBD1. The germline V gene encodes CDR1 SNHLY and CDR2 FYNNEI. The length of the CDR3 is 14 residues. Trimming removed 6 bases from V and 1 base from J; junction bases left unmatched: 3. The CDR3 sequence: CASRVQGAQETQYF. The CDR3, as DNA: TGTGCCAGCAGGGTACAGGGGGCCCAAGAGACCCAGTACTTC.

This sequence joins TRBV7-6 and TRBJ2-3; D ambiguous. There are 15 residues in the CDR3. V dropped 1 base and J dropped 1 base, with 9 bases sitting between them. Germline CDR1 is SGHVS and CDR2 is FNYEAQ. The CDR3 bases are TGTGCCAGCAGCTTAGGGGTAGCTGGCACAGATACGCAGTATTTT. Translated: CASSLGVAGTDTQYF.

This chain joins TRBV5-4 and TRBJ1-2; D gene unclear. The CDR3 is 13 residues long. Germline V gene sequence: CDR1 SGHNT, CDR2 YYREEE (reference sequence). V lost 4 bases and J lost 4, with 11 bases in between. The CDR3 spells CASSPGDSYGYTF. DNA for the CDR3: TGTGCCAGCAGCCCCGGGGATTCCTATGGCTACACCTTC.

This clone appeared once. The V and J genes are TRBV5-1 and TRBJ2-7, with 8 nucleotides matching TRBD2. CDR1 SGHRS and CDR2 YFSETQ come from the germline V gene. The ends lost 4 bases at V and 5 bases at J; junction bases unmatched: 8. This CDR3 has 14 residues. The CDR3 DNA sequence: TGCGCCAGCAGCCCCCGGGAGGGTGGCAACGAGCAGTACTTC. Translating gives CASSPREGGNEQYF.

J is TRBJ2-7 and V is TRBV6-5; D perhaps matches TRBD2 (5 bases). Germline CDR1 is MNHEY and CDR2 is SVGAGI. The CDR3 has 15 residues. The V end lost 7 bases, the J end lost 1 base, and 17 bases lay between the germline ends. In DNA, the CDR3 is TGTGCCAGCACCTCTACAGCGGTGCTTTCCTACGAGCAGTACTTC. Translating gives CASTSTAVLSYEQYF.

The J gene is TRBJ2-7, the V gene TRBV5-4, with a tentative D call TRBD2 (6 bases). The CDR3 runs 13 residues. CDR1 and CDR2 (germline): SGHNT, YYREEE (reference sequence). With 1 base removed from V and 6 bases from J, the gap between germline ends came to 11 bases. The DNA for the CDR3 is TGTGCCAGCAGCTTGACTAGCCTTGGCGAGCAGTACTTC. Translating gives CASSLTSLGEQYF.

This sequence joins TRBV27 and TRBJ2-3, with no clear D. The CDR3 is made up of 11 amino acids. In germline, CDR1 is MNHEY, CDR2 SMNVEV (reference sequence). Trimming pared 5 bases from V and 3 bases from J, leaving 3 bases between. CDR3 residues: CASSQTDTQYF. In nucleotides, the CDR3 is TGTGCCAGCAGTCAGACAGATACGCAGTATTTT.

This clone has a single count. The chain joins TRBV4-1 to TRBJ2-5; no definite D call. V gave up 0 bases and J gave up 2 bases, with 10 bases separating them. The CDR3 extends over 15 amino acids. CDR1 is MGHRA, CDR2 YSYEKL, per germline. The CDR3 DNA reads TGCGCCAGCAGCCAAGACCCCAGGCAACAAGAGACCCAGTACTTC. The encoded protein is CASSQDPRQQETQYF.

J is TRBJ2-1 and V is TRBV6-5; 9 bases line up with TRBD2. The germline V gene has CDR1 MNHEY and CDR2 SVGAGI. The CDR3 sequence is 12 residues long. Germline trimming cut 6 bases from V and 10 bases from J; bases unmatched to any gene: 4. The CDR3 DNA reads TGTGCCAGCAGCCGGACTAGCGCAGAGCAGTTCTTC. This translates into CASSRTSAEQFF.

This chain uses TRBV5-1 with TRBJ2-7; TRBD1 agrees at 9 bases. Germline CDR1 is SGHRS and CDR2 is YFSETQ. This CDR3 has 16 residues. Germline trimming cut 1 base from V and 4 bases from J; bases unmatched to any gene: 9. The CDR3, as DNA: TGCGCCAGCAGCTTGCCGAGGACAGGGGATCTATACGAGCAGTACTTC. This gives the protein CASSLPRTGDLYEQYF.

V usage is TRBV24-1 and J usage is TRBJ2-3, with a weak D call TRBD2 (6 bases). The CDR3 has 17 residues. Germline loops: CDR1 KGHDR, CDR2 SFDVKD. Deletions cut 5 bases from V and 0 bases from J, with 17 bases between. The CDR3 region is CATSAVRGRSSTDTQYF. CDR3 nucleotides: TGTGCCACCAGTGCCGTTCGGGGGAGGTCAAGCACAGATACGCAGTATTTT.